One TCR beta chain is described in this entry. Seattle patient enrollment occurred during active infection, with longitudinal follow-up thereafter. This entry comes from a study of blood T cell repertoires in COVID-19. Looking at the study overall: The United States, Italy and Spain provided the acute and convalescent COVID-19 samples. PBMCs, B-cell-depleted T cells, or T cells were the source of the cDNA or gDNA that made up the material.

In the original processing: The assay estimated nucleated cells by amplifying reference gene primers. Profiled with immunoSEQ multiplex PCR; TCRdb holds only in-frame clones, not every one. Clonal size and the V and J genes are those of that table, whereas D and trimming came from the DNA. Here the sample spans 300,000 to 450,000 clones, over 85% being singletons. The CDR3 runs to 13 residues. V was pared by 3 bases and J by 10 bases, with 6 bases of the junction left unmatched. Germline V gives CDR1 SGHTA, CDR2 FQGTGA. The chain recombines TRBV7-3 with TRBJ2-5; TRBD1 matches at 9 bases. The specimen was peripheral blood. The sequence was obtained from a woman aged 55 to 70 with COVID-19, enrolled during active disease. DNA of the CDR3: TGTGCCAGCAGCTTTGGGACAGGGAGAATCCAGTACTTC. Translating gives CASSFGTGRIQYF.